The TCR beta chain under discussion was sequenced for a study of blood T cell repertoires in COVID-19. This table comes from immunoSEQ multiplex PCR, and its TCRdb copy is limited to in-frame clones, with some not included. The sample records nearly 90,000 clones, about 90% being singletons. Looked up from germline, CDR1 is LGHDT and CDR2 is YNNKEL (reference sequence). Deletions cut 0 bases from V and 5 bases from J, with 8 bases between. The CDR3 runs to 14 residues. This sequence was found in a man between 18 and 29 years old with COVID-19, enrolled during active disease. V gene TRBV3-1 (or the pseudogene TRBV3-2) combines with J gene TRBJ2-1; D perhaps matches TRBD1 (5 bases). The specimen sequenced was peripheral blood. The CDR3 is CASSQEDIDNEQFF. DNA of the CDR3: TGTGCCAGCAGCCAAGAGGACATCGACAATGAGCAGTTCTTC.